The 19 T cell receptor beta chains given below trace back to one sample, sequenced in a study of blood T cell dynamics during melanoma immunotherapy. Time point defined: pre-treatment baseline. Clones were sequenced by immunoSEQ multiplex PCR, and TCRdb holds only the in-frame ones, with some missing. This sample yields about 6,700 clones, of which roughly 84% are seen a single time; 36% belongs to the top ten. Sequenced here: blood, sampled from a patient treated with checkpoint blockade. The receptors derive from a human donor with melanoma. Some clones in this sample may be carry-over from other donors' samples.

This clone has only a few counts. The V and J genes are TRBV5-1 and TRBJ1-3; D is uncertain. Trimming took off 2 bases at V and 0 bases at J, with 12 bases between the two ends. The germline CDR1 and CDR2 sequences are SGHRS and YFSETQ. The CDR3 is made up of 16 amino acids. CDR3 DNA sequence: TGCGCCAGCAGCTTTGACAACCAAATCTCTGGAAACACCATATATTTT. Its translation is CASSFDNQISGNTIYF.

This clone was counted once. The chain has TRBV18 and TRBJ2-7; perhaps TRBD1 as D (5 bases). Germline loops: CDR1 KGHSH, CDR2 LQKENI. The CDR3 is 16 residues long. The V end lost 3 bases, the J end lost 0 bases, and 15 bases lay between the germline ends. CDR3 protein: CASSPGQGYSSYEQYF. Here the CDR3 DNA reads TGTGCCAGCTCACCCGGGCAGGGATATTCCTCCTACGAGCAGTACTTC.

J is TRBJ1-2 and V is TRBV7-8; D perhaps matches TRBD1 (5 bases). V was shortened by 5 bases and J by 8 bases, with 24 bases between the two germline ends. This CDR3 contains 16 residues. CDR1 is SGHVS and CDR2 is FQNEAQ in the germline V gene. In DNA, the CDR3 is TGTGCCAGCAGCCCGATTTTTCTATCGGGACGCCAGGGCTACACCTTC. It codes for CASSPIFLSGRQGYTF.

V and J are TRBV4-1 and TRBJ1-2; 7 nucleotides agree with TRBD1. The germline V gene encodes CDR1 MGHRA and CDR2 YSYEKL. There are 15 residues in the CDR3. Losses at the gene ends were 0 bases for V and 3 bases for J; bases not matched to a gene: 4. The CDR3 is CASSQEGRGYYGYTF. The CDR3 nucleotides are TGCGCCAGCAGCCAAGAGGGCAGGGGGTACTATGGCTACACCTTC.

V is TRBV7-7 and J is TRBJ2-5; D might be TRBD1 (6 bases). V was trimmed by 5 bases and J by 2 bases, leaving 15 bases between them. In germline, CDR1 is SSHAT, CDR2 FNYEAQ (reference sequence). The CDR3 is made up of 15 amino acids. The CDR3 nucleotides are TGTGCCAGCAGCCGAACAGGGATTGCACAAGAGACCCAGTACTTC. Translated, it gives CASSRTGIAQETQYF.

V and J are TRBV30 and TRBJ2-5; maybe TRBD2 (6 bases). Trimming stripped 1 base from V and 1 base from J, with 10 bases between. The CDR3 extends over 14 amino acids. The germline V gene has CDR1 GTSNPN and CDR2 SVGIG (reference sequence). The CDR3 spells CAWSAHGGQETQYF. The CDR3, as DNA: TGTGCCTGGAGTGCCCACGGGGGCCAAGAGACCCAGTACTTC.

The chain carries TRBV19 and TRBJ2-1, with 10 bases lining up with TRBD2. This CDR3 has 15 residues. The V segment lost 7 bases and the J segment 6 bases; nucleotides outside the gene matches: 9. CDR1 LNHDA and CDR2 SQIVND come from the germline V gene (reference sequence). CDR3 protein: CASTNSGRRPNEQFF. The CDR3 DNA reads TGTGCCAGTACCAATAGCGGGAGGAGGCCCAATGAGCAGTTCTTC.

The rearrangement uses TRBV7-2 and TRBJ1-4, with 8 bases identical to TRBD1. The V and J ends lost 3 bases and 7 bases, in that order; junction bases with no gene match: 7. Germline values: CDR1 SGHTA, CDR2 FQGNSA. This CDR3 comprises 15 residues. CDR3 in DNA: TGTGCCAGCAGCTTCGACAGGGGAGTAGGTGAAAAACTGTTTTTT. Protein product: CASSFDRGVGEKLFF.

V is TRBV4-1 and J is TRBJ2-2; D uncertain. V lost 2 bases and J lost 6, with 16 bases in between. This CDR3 is 16 amino acids long. The V gene's germline CDR1 is MGHRA and CDR2 YSYEKL. In DNA form, the CDR3 reads TGCGCCAGCAGCCAATCATCTAAGGCGGCAGCCGGGGAGCTGTTTTTT. Encoded protein: CASSQSSKAAAGELFF.

This clone was counted a few times. The chain joins TRBV5-1 to TRBJ1-6, with 8 bases lining up with TRBD1. From germline, CDR1 is SGHRS and CDR2 YFSETQ. The CDR3 covers 16 residues. J was trimmed by 9 bases and V by 0 bases; bases with no gene match: 8. CDR3 protein: CASSLDGQGLSSPLHF. As DNA, the CDR3 is TGCGCCAGCAGCTTGGATGGACAGGGTCTTAGTTCACCCCTCCACTTT.

This chain connects TRBV9 to TRBJ2-7; TRBD2 might be the D (7 bases). This CDR3 is 14 amino acids long. With 3 bases removed from V and 3 bases from J, the gap between germline ends came to 13 bases. Germline V gene data show CDR1 as SGDLS and CDR2 as YYNGEE. CDR3 sequence reads: CASSAGGELYEQYF. CDR3 DNA sequence: TGTGCCAGCAGCGCGGGGGGCGAACTCTACGAGCAGTACTTC.

This clone was counted once. The chain couples TRBV5-6 to TRBJ2-5; 10 nucleotides line up with TRBD1. V was pared by 4 bases and J by 5 bases, with 2 bases of the junction left unmatched. Germline V gene lookup returns CDR1 SGHDT and CDR2 YYEEEE. This CDR3 region has 13 residues. The CDR3 region is CASSRQGAETQYF. CDR3 in DNA: TGTGCCAGCAGCCGACAGGGGGCGGAGACCCAGTACTTC. The entire variable domain, with the rest obtained from reference TRBV5-6 and TRBJ2-5, is as follows: DAGVTQSPTHLIKTRGQQVTLRCSPKSGHDTVSWYQQALGQGPQFIFQYYEEEERQRGNFPDRFSGHQFPNYSSELNVNALLLGDSALYLCASSRQGAETQYFGPGTRLLVL.

This chain uses TRBV9 with TRBJ1-2, with D tentatively TRBD1 (5 bases). The germline gives CDR1 SGDLS, CDR2 YYNGEE. The CDR3 is 12 residues long. The V and J ends lost 7 bases and 7 bases respectively, with 14 bases between them. Here the CDR3 DNA reads TGTGCCAGCGGGGAGGGGCGCGGTGGCTACACCTTC. Translated, it gives CASGEGRGGYTF.

In its sample, this clone is medium-sized. The CDR3 sequence: CASSVTSGSPLEQYF. CDR3 DNA: TGTGCCAGCAGTGTGACTAGCGGGAGTCCACTCGAGCAGTACTTC. The rearrangement joins TRBV27 to TRBJ2-7; TRBD2 matches 12 bases. CDR1 and CDR2 (germline): MNHEY, SMNVEV (reference sequence). CDR3 length: 15 amino acids. The ends lost 5 bases at V and 6 bases at J; junction bases unmatched: 8.

CDR3 protein: CASSRLAQHLSYEQYF. The CDR3, as DNA: TGTGCCAGCAGCCGACTAGCCCAACACCTCTCCTACGAGCAGTACTTC. V and J are TRBV7-2 and TRBJ2-7; 7 nucleotides match TRBD2. J lost 0 bases, V lost 5 bases, and 10 bases had no gene match. This CDR3 has 16 amino acids. Germline values: CDR1 SGHTA, CDR2 FQGNSA.

This clone was recorded once. The gene calls are TRBV9 and TRBJ1-1; D possibly corresponds to TRBD1 (6 bases). Trimming cost V 4 bases and J 1 base, with 14 bases left between them. CDR1 is SGDLS and CDR2 is YYNGEE in the germline V gene. The CDR3 runs to 15 residues. Here the CDR3 DNA reads TGTGCCAGCAGCCCGCCGGGACACGAGAACACTGAAGCTTTCTTT. Translating gives CASSPPGHENTEAFF.

The rearrangement links TRBV7-6 to TRBJ1-1, with a possible D match to TRBD1 (5 bases). There are 15 residues in the CDR3. V lost 0 bases and J 1 base, leaving 9 bases between the germline ends. Germline values: CDR1 SGHVS, CDR2 FNYEAQ. The CDR3 DNA follows: TGTGCCAGCAGCTTAGCGTCAGGGCCGAACACTGAAGCTTTCTTT. It is translated as CASSLASGPNTEAFF. The entire variable domain, with the rest obtained from reference TRBV7-6 and TRBJ1-1, is as follows: GAGVSQSPRYKVTKRGQDVALRCDPISGHVSLYWYRQALGQGPEFLTYFNYEAQQDKSGLPNDRFSAERPEGSISTLTIQRTEQRDSAMYRCASSLASGPNTEAFFGQGTRLTVV.

The chain links TRBV5-4 to TRBJ1-2; 9 nucleotides agree with TRBD1. This CDR3 comprises 16 residues. With V trimmed by 4 bases and J by 6 bases, 13 bases remained unmatched. Germline assignment: CDR1 SGHNT and CDR2 YYREEE (reference sequence). In DNA, the CDR3 is TGTGCCAGCAGCCCACCTGTCGGGACAGGGTGGGATGGCTACACCTTC. This sequence encodes CASSPPVGTGWDGYTF.

This clone has just a few counts. V is TRBV28 and J is TRBJ2-5, with TRBD2 identical over 9 bases. This CDR3 contains 14 residues. V gave up 5 bases and J gave up 5 bases; unmatched junction bases: 6. The germline CDR1 and CDR2 sequences are MDHEN and SYDVKM. The CDR3 reads CASSEAGGRETQYF. DNA for the CDR3: TGTGCCAGCAGTGAAGCGGGGGGAAGGGAGACCCAGTACTTC.